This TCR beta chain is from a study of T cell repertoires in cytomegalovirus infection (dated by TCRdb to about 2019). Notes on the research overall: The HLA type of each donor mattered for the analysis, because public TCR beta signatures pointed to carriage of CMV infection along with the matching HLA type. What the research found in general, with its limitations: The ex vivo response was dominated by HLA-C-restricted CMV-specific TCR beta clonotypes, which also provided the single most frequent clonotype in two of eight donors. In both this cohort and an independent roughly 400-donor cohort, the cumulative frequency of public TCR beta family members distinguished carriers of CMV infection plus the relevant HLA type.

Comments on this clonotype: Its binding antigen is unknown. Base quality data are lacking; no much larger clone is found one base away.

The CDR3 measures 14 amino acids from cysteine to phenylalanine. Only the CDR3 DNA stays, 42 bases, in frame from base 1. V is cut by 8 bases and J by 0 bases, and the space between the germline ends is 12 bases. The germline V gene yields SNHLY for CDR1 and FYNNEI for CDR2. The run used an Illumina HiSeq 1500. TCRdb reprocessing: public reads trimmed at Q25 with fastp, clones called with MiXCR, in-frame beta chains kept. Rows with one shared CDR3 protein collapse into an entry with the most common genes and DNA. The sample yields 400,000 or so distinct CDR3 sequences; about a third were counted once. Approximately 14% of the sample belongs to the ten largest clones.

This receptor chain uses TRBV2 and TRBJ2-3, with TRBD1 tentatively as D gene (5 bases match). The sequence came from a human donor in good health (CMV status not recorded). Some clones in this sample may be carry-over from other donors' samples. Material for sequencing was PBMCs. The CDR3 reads CASGAVSSTDTQYF. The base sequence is TGTGCCAGCGGGGCGGTATCTAGCACAGATACGCAGTATTTT.